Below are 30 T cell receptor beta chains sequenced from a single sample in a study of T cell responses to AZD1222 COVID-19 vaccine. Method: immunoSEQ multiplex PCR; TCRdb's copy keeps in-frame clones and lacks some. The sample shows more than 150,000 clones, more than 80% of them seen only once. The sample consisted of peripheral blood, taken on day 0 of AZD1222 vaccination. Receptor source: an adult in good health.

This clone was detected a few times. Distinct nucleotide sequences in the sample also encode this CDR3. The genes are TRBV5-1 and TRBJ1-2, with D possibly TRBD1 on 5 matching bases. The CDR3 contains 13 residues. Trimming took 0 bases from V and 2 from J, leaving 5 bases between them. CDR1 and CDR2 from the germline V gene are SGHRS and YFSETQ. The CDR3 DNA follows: TGCGCCAGCAGCTTGGGACAGAACTATGGCTACACCTTC. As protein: CASSLGQNYGYTF.

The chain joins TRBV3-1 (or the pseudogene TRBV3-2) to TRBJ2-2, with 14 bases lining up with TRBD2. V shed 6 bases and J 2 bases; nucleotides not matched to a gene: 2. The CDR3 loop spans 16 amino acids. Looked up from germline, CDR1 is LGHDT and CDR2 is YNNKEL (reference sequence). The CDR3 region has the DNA TGTGCCAGCAGAGGGACTAGCGGGAGTAACACCGGGGAGCTGTTTTTT. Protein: CASRGTSGSNTGELFF.

The CDR3 loop reads CASSLTDRASGNTIYF. CDR3 bases: TGTGCCAGCAGTCTAACCGACAGGGCCTCTGGAAACACCATATATTTT. The gene calls are TRBV2 and TRBJ1-3; 7 bases match TRBD1. CDR3 size: 16 residues. CDR1 and CDR2 (germline): SNHLY, FYNNEI. Trimming removed 5 bases from V and 0 bases from J; junction bases left unmatched: 7. Based on the CDR3 plus reference TRBV2 and TRBJ1-3, the full variable domain is EPEVTQTPSHQVTQMGQEVILRCVPISNHLYFYWYRQILGQKVEFLVSFYNNEISEKSEIFDDQFSVERPDGSNFTLKIRSTKLEDSAMYFCASSLTDRASGNTIYFGEGSWLTVV.

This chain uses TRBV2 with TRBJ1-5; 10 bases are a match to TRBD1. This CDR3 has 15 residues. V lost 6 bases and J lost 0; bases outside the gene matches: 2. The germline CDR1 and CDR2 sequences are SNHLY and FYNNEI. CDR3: CASSGQGVSNQPQHF. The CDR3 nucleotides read TGTGCCAGCAGCGGACAGGGGGTTAGCAATCAGCCCCAGCATTTT.

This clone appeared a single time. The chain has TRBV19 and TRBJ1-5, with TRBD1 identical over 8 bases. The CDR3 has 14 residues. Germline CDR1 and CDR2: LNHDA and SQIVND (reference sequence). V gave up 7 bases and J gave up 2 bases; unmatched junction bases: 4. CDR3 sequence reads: CASTPGQGNQPQHF. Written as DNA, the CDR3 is TGTGCCAGTACCCCGGGACAGGGCAATCAGCCCCAGCATTTT.

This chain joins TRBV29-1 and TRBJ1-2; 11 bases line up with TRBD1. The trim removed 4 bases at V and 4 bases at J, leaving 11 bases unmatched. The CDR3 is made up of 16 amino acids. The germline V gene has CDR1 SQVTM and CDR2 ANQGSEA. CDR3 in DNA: TGCAGCGTTGGGTCCGGGACAGGGGGGATAAGCTATGGCTACACCTTC. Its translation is CSVGSGTGGISYGYTF.

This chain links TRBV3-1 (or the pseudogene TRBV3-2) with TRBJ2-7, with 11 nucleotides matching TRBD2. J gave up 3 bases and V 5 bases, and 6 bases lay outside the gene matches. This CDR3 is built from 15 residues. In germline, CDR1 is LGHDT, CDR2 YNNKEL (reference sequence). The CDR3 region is CASSRGTSGLYEQYF. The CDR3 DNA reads TGTGCCAGCAGCAGAGGGACTAGCGGACTCTACGAGCAGTACTTC.

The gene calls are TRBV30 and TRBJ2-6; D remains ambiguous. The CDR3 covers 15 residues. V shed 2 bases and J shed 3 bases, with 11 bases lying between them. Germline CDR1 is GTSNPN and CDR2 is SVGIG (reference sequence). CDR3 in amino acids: CAWSPNRLGANVLTF. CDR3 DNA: TGTGCCTGGAGTCCTAATCGCCTTGGGGCCAACGTCCTGACTTTC.

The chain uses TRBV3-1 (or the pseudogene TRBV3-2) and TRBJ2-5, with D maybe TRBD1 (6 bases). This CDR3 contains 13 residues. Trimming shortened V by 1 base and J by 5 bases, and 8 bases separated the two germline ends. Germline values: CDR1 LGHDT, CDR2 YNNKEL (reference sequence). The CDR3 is CASSQVRGETQYF. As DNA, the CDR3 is TGTGCCAGCAGCCAAGTGAGGGGGGAGACCCAGTACTTC.

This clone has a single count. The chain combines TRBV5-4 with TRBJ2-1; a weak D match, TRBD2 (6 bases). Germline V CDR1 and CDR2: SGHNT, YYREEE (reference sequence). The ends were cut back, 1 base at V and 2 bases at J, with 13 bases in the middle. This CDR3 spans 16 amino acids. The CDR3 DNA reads TGTGCCAGCAGCTTGCCTCGGGAGTATACCTACAATGAGCAGTTCTTC. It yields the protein CASSLPREYTYNEQFF.

The CDR3 sequence: CAIGTATYEQYF. The DNA of the CDR3 is TGTGCCATAGGGACAGCAACCTACGAGCAGTACTTC. This chain joins TRBV10-3 and TRBJ2-7; 7 bases match TRBD1. Trimming cost V 9 bases and J 2 bases; bases outside gene matches: 4. The CDR3 totals 12 residues. Germline values: CDR1 ENHRY, CDR2 SYGVKD.

The CDR3 loop reads CASSFETGSYEQYF. DNA for the CDR3: TGTGCCAGCAGCTTTGAGACAGGGAGTTACGAGCAGTACTTC. The genes are TRBV7-6 and TRBJ2-7; TRBD1 matches 7 bases. The length of the CDR3 is 14 residues. CDR1 and CDR2 from the germline V gene are SGHVS and FNYEAQ. V shed 3 bases and J 4 bases; nucleotides not matched to a gene: 6.

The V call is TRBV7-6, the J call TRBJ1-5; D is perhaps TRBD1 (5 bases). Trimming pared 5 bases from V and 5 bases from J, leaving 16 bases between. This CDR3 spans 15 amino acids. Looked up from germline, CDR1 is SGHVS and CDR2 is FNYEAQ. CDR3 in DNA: TGTGCCAGCAGCCCCCTAGCCAGGGTTGATCAGCCCCAGCATTTT. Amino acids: CASSPLARVDQPQHF.

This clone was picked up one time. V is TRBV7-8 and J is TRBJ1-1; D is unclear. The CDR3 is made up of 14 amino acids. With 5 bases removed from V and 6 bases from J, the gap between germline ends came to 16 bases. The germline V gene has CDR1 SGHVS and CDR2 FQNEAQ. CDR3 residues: CASSPPTVAPEAFF. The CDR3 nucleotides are TGTGCCAGCAGCCCCCCAACAGTTGCCCCTGAAGCTTTCTTT.

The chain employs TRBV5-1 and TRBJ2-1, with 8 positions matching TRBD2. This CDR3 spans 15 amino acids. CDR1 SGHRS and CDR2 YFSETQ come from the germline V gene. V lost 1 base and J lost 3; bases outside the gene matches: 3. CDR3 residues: CASSLMAGGYNEQFF. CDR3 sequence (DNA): TGCGCCAGCAGCTTGATGGCGGGGGGCTACAATGAGCAGTTCTTC.

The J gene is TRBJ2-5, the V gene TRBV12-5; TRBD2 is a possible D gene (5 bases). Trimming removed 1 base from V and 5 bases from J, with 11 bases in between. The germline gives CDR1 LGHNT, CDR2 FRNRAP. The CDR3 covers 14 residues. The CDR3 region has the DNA TGTGCTAGTGGTTTGGGGAGGCCCCCGGAGACCCAGTACTTC. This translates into CASGLGRPPETQYF.

DNA for the CDR3: TGCGCCAGCAGCTTGGCCAGAGGAACAGAAGTAGAGCAGTACTTC. Its translation is CASSLARGTEVEQYF. This rearrangement joins TRBV5-1 to TRBJ2-7, with D unclear. Trimming shortened V by 0 bases and J by 7 bases, and 17 bases separated the two germline ends. Germline CDR1 SGHRS, CDR2 YFSETQ. The CDR3 totals 15 residues.

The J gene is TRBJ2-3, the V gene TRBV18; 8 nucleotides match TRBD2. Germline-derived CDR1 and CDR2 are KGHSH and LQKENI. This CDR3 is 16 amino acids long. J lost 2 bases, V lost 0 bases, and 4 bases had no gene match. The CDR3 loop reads CASSPPGSGDTDTQYF. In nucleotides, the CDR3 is TGTGCCAGCTCACCACCGGGTAGCGGGGACACAGATACGCAGTATTTT.

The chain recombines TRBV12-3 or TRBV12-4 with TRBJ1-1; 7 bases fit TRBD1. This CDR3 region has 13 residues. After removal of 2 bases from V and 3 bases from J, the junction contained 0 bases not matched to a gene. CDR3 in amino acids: CASSLTGDTEAFF. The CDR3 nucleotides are TGTGCCAGCAGTTTAACAGGGGACACTGAAGCTTTCTTT.

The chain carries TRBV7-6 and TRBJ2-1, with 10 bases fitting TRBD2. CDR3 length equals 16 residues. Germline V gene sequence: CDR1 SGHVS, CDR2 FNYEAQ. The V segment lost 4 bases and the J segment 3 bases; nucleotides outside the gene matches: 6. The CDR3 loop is CASSSLAGDLYNEQFF. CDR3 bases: TGTGCCAGCAGCTCCCTAGCGGGGGACCTCTACAATGAGCAGTTCTTC.

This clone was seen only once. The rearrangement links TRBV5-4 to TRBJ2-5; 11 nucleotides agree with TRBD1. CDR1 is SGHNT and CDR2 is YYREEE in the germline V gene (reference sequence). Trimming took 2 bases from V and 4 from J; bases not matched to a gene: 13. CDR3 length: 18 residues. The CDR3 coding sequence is TGTGCCAGCAGCTTTCCCGGGACAGGGGGTACTAGCGCAGAGACCCAGTACTTC. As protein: CASSFPGTGGTSAETQYF.

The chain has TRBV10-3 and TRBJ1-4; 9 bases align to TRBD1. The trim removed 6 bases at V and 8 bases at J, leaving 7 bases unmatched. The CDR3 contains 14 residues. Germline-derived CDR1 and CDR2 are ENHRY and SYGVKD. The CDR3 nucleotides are TGTGCCATCAGCCAACAGGGGGCTGGGGAAAAACTGTTTTTT. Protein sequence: CAISQQGAGEKLFF.

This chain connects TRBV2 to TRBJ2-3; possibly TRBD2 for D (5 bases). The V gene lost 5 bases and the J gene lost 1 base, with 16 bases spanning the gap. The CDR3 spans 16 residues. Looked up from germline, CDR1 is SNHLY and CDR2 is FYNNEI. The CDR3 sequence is CASSPSGGLGTDTQYF. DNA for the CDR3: TGTGCCAGCAGTCCCTCCGGAGGATTAGGCACAGATACGCAGTATTTT.

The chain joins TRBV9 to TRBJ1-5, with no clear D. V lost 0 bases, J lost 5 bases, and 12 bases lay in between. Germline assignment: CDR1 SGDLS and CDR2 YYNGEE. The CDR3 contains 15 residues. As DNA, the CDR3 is TGTGCCAGCAGCGTAGGGGTGGGTAGAGATCAGCCCCAGCATTTT. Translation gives CASSVGVGRDQPQHF.

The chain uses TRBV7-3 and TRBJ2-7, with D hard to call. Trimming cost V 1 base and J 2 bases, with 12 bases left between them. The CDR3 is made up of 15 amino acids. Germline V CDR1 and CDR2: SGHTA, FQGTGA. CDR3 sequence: CASSLNALLPYEQYF. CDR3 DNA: TGTGCCAGCAGCTTAAATGCCCTACTTCCCTACGAGCAGTACTTC.

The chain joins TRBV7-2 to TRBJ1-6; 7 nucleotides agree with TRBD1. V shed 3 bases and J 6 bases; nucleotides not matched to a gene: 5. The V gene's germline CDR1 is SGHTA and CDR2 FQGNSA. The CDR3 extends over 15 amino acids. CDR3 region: CASSFRQGANSPLHF. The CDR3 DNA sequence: TGTGCCAGCAGCTTCCGACAGGGAGCTAATTCACCCCTCCACTTT.

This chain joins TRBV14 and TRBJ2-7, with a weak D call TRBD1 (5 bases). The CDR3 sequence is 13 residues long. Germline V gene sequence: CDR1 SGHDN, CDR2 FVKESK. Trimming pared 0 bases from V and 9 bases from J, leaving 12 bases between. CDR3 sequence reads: CASSQEFRAGQYF. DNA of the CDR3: TGTGCCAGCAGCCAAGAATTCAGGGCAGGGCAGTACTTC.

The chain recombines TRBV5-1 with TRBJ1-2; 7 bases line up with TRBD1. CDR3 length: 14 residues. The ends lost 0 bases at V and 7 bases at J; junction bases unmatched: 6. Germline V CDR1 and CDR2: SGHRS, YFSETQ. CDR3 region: CASSLETGQIGYTF. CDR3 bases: TGCGCCAGCAGCTTGGAGACAGGGCAAATTGGCTACACCTTC.

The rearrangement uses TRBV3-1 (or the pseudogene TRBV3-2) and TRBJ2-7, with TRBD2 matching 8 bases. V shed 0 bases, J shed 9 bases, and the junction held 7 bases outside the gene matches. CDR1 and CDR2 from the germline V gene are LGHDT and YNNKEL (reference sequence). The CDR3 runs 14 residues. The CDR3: CASSQDSTSGTQYF. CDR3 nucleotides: TGTGCCAGCAGCCAAGATTCTACTAGCGGAACGCAGTACTTC.

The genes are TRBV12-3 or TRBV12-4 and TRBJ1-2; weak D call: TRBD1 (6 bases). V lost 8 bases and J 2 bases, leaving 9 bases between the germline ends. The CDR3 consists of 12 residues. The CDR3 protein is CASAQGNYGYTF. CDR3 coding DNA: TGTGCCAGCGCACAGGGAAACTATGGCTACACCTTC.